The 20 T cell receptor beta chains below come from one sample, sequenced in a study of blood T cell repertoires in COVID-19. Libraries were prepared by immunoSEQ multiplex PCR; TCRdb keeps only in-frame clonotypes and omits some of them. The sample holds roughly 300,000 clones, 70% to 90% seen once. Material for sequencing was peripheral blood. Every receptor here comes from a woman aged 50 to 65 who had recovered from COVID-19.

This clone was found a few times. The chain links TRBV2 to TRBJ1-6; no firm D call. Trimming left V 1 base short and J 5 bases short, with 12 bases between. Per the germline V gene, CDR1 is SNHLY and CDR2 is FYNNEI. This CDR3 is 16 amino acids long. The CDR3 spells CASSEVGSGHNSPLHF. The CDR3 DNA sequence: TGTGCCAGCAGTGAAGTAGGTAGCGGGCATAATTCACCCCTCCACTTT.

The chain joins TRBV27 to TRBJ1-2; the match to TRBD1 covers 7 bases. The J segment lost 1 base and the V segment lost 6 bases, leaving 8 bases of the junction unmatched. CDR1 MNHEY and CDR2 SMNVEV come from the germline V gene (reference sequence). The CDR3 runs 15 residues. CDR3 loop: CASRYRGVGNYGYTF. CDR3 nucleotide sequence: TGTGCCAGCAGGTACAGGGGAGTTGGTAACTATGGCTACACCTTC.

The V gene is TRBV19, the J gene TRBJ1-6; the D gene is possibly TRBD1 (5 bases). V lost 5 bases to trimming and J lost 7 bases, with 18 bases between them. Germline CDR1 reads LNHDA; CDR2 reads SQIVND (reference sequence). The CDR3 totals 16 residues. The CDR3 loop reads CASSLRTERGNSPLHF. CDR3 coding DNA: TGTGCCAGTAGTCTACGGACGGAACGGGGGAATTCACCCCTCCACTTT.

The J gene is TRBJ2-3, the V gene TRBV20-1, with 13 bases fitting TRBD2. V dropped 3 bases and J dropped 4; count of bases not matched to a gene: 10. The CDR3 is made up of 17 amino acids. Germline CDR1 DFQATT, CDR2 SNEGSKA (reference sequence). CDR3 protein: CSASPLLAGGPPDTQYF. The CDR3 DNA reads as TGCAGTGCTAGTCCCTTACTAGCGGGGGGGCCTCCAGATACGCAGTATTTT.

The V call is TRBV7-2, the J call TRBJ2-2; TRBD2 aligns across 12 bases. The CDR3 spans 17 residues. From germline, CDR1 is SGHTA and CDR2 FQGNSA. Trimming cost V 1 base and J 2 bases; bases outside gene matches: 2. The chain's CDR3 is CASSLGTSGINTGELFF. The DNA for the CDR3 is TGTGCCAGCAGCTTAGGGACTAGCGGGATAAACACCGGGGAGCTGTTTTTT.

The chain links TRBV5-1 to TRBJ2-2; maybe TRBD2 (6 bases). V lost 3 bases and J 6 bases, leaving 12 bases between the germline ends. The CDR3 consists of 14 residues. Germline V CDR1 and CDR2: SGHRS, YFSETQ. The CDR3 nucleotides read TGCGCCAGCAGCTATGGGGGGAGTTCCGGGGAGCTGTTTTTT. It translates to CASSYGGSSGELFF.

The chain couples TRBV9 to TRBJ2-5, with TRBD1 matching over 7 bases. CDR1 is SGDLS, CDR2 YYNGEE, per germline. This CDR3 contains 15 residues. V lost 5 bases, J lost 3 bases, and 10 bases stayed unmatched. This CDR3 reads CASSVTWDSKETQYF. DNA for the CDR3: TGTGCCAGCAGTGTCACCTGGGACAGCAAAGAGACCCAGTACTTC.

This clone appeared a single time. The gene calls are TRBV3-1 (or the pseudogene TRBV3-2) and TRBJ2-7, with 8 positions matching TRBD2. This CDR3 is 16 amino acids long. Germline V gene sequence: CDR1 LGHDT, CDR2 YNNKEL (reference sequence). Trimming at V came to 1 base and at J to 0 bases, leaving 5 bases not matched to a gene. CDR3: CASSQVWREVSYEQYF. Here the CDR3 DNA reads TGTGCCAGCAGCCAAGTCTGGCGGGAGGTCTCCTACGAGCAGTACTTC.

The rearrangement links TRBV4-3 to TRBJ1-2; 8 bases map to TRBD1. This CDR3 region has 17 residues. V dropped 2 bases and J dropped 4; count of bases not matched to a gene: 12. The germline V gene encodes CDR1 LGHNA and CDR2 YSLEER. In DNA form, the CDR3 reads TGCGCCAGCAGCCAACAATATTCAGGGGGCGTCGGCTATGGCTACACCTTC. Translated, it gives CASSQQYSGGVGYGYTF.

The chain recombines TRBV28 with TRBJ2-7; D unclear. V dropped 1 base and J dropped 4 bases, with 14 bases sitting between them. The CDR3 runs to 15 residues. Germline V gene sequence: CDR1 MDHEN, CDR2 SYDVKM. The CDR3 nucleotides are TGTGCCAGCAGTTTATACAGCAGTGTTGCATACGAGCAGTACTTC. Amino acids: CASSLYSSVAYEQYF.

The chain carries TRBV7-8 and TRBJ2-7; TRBD2 aligns across 9 bases. V trimming: 5 bases; J trimming: 5 bases; junction bases outside the gene matches: 13. Per germline, CDR1 SGHVS and CDR2 FQNEAQ. The CDR3 loop spans 16 amino acids. CDR3 coding DNA: TGTGCCAGCAGCCCACGCCGCTTAGTAGCGGGGGACGAGCAGTACTTC. Translated, it gives CASSPRRLVAGDEQYF.

The rearrangement uses TRBV28 and TRBJ2-3, with 15 bases that match TRBD2. The CDR3 consists of 18 residues. V trimming: 4 bases; J trimming: 1 base; junction bases outside the gene matches: 6. Per germline, CDR1 MDHEN and CDR2 SYDVKM. The chain's CDR3 is CASSSGTSGRRGTDTQYF. CDR3 coding DNA: TGTGCCAGCAGTTCCGGGACTAGCGGGAGGAGGGGCACAGATACGCAGTATTTT. The whole variable domain, remainder taken from reference TRBV28 and TRBJ2-3, is DVKVTQSSRYLVKRTGEKVFLECVQDMDHENMFWYRQDPGLGLRLIYFSYDVKMKEKGDIPEGYSVSREKKERFSLILESASTNQTSMYLCASSSGTSGRRGTDTQYFGPGTRLTVL.

This clone was seen a few times. V is TRBV27 and J is TRBJ1-1, with D possibly TRBD1 on 6 matching bases. CDR3 length: 15 residues. Trimming pared 5 bases from V and 2 bases from J, leaving 15 bases between. Germline V gene data show CDR1 as MNHEY and CDR2 as SMNVEV (reference sequence). This chain's CDR3 is CASSKDRTLNTEAFF. The CDR3 bases are TGTGCCAGCAGTAAGGACAGAACCTTAAACACTGAAGCTTTCTTT.

V and J are TRBV18 and TRBJ1-1; D gene ambiguous. Germline CDR1 is KGHSH and CDR2 is LQKENI. This CDR3 contains 14 residues. V was shortened by 4 bases and J by 5 bases, with 14 bases between the two germline ends. This CDR3 is CASSQGLRGTEAFF. CDR3 DNA sequence: TGTGCCAGCTCACAAGGTCTCCGCGGGACTGAAGCTTTCTTT.

The chain combines TRBV6-6 with TRBJ1-6; D perhaps matches TRBD1 (5 bases). This CDR3 contains 15 residues. With 2 bases removed from V and 10 bases from J, the gap between germline ends came to 15 bases. Germline values: CDR1 MNHNY, CDR2 SVGAGI (reference sequence). The CDR3 spells CASSYKSPGGSPLHF. CDR3 nucleotides: TGTGCCAGCAGTTACAAAAGCCCCGGGGGATCACCCCTCCACTTT.

The chain couples TRBV28 to TRBJ2-6; D gene ambiguous. Germline V gene lookup returns CDR1 MDHEN and CDR2 SYDVKM. The CDR3 sequence is 16 residues long. V was cut by 6 bases and J by 0 bases, with 12 bases left in between. The CDR3 sequence is CASSYQRSSGANVLTF. CDR3 nucleotides: TGTGCCAGCAGCTATCAACGAAGCTCTGGGGCCAACGTCCTGACTTTC.

This clone was picked up one time. The chain combines TRBV5-1 with TRBJ1-2; 8 bases match TRBD1. This CDR3 is 13 amino acids long. Germline V gene sequence: CDR1 SGHRS, CDR2 YFSETQ. V trimming: 4 bases; J trimming: 6 bases; junction bases outside the gene matches: 5. The CDR3 nucleotides read TGCGCCAGCAGCCAGACAGGGGCGGATGGCTACACCTTC. It specifies CASSQTGADGYTF.

The CDR3 loop reads CASSEDRGIHEQFF. CDR3 in DNA: TGTGCCAGCAGTGAGGACAGGGGGATACATGAGCAGTTCTTC. V gene TRBV6-1 combines with J gene TRBJ2-1; 10 bases match TRBD1. V trimming: 3 bases; J trimming: 8 bases; junction bases outside the gene matches: 4. This CDR3 is 14 amino acids long. Germline V gives CDR1 MNHNS, CDR2 SASEGT.

The chain joins TRBV5-1 to TRBJ1-1, with 9 bases aligning to TRBD1. CDR3 length: 15 residues. Unmatched junction bases numbered 3, after V lost 2 bases and J lost 1 base. The germline gives CDR1 SGHRS, CDR2 YFSETQ. CDR3 residues: CASSFTGGTNTEAFF. The CDR3 region has the DNA TGCGCCAGCAGCTTTACAGGGGGCACGAACACTGAAGCTTTCTTT.

The rearrangement links TRBV9 to TRBJ1-4; D may be TRBD1 (6 bases). This CDR3 contains 14 residues. CDR1 and CDR2 (germline): SGDLS, YYNGEE. The V and J ends lost 1 base and 8 bases respectively, with 12 bases between them. The CDR3 DNA reads TGTGCCAGCAGCGTATCCAGGGGAGGGGAAAAACTGTTTTTT. Amino acid sequence: CASSVSRGGEKLFF.